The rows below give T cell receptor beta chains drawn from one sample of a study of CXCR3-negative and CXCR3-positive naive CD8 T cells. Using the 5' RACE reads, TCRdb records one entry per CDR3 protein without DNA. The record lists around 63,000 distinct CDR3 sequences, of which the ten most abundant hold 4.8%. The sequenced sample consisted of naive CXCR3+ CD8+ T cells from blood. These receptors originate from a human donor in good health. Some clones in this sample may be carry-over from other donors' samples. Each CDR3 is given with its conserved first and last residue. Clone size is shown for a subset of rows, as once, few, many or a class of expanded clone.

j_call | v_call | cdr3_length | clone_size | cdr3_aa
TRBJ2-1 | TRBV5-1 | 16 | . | CASSLGLAVTYNEQFF
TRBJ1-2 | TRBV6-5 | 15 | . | CASSYSAGDGYGYTF
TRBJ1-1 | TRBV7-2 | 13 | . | CASSFEISGRAFF
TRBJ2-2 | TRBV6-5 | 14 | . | CASTGAWRTGELFF
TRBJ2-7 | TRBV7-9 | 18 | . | CASSPRDFGGPSPYEQYF
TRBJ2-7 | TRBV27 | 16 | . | CASSSSVTGYSYEQYF
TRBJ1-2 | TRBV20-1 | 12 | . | CSAPGQSYGYTF
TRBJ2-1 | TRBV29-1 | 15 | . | CSVEEGAGQYNEQFF
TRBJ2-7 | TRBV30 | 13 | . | CAWSVWASYEQYF
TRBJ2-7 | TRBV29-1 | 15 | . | CSAKIVTVSSYEQYF
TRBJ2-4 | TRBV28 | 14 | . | CASSSYTGENIQYF
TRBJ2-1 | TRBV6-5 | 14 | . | CASRMDRAYNEQFF
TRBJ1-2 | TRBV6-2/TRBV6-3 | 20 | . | CASSYSSRQGIYRIDYGYTF
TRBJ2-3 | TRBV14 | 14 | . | CASSQDLATDTQYF
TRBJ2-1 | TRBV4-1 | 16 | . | CASSPQAGGSYNEQFF
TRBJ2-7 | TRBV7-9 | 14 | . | CASSLYRQGPTQYF
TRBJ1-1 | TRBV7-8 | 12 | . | CASSSSYTEAFF
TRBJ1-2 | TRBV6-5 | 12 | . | CAIRGLNYGYTF
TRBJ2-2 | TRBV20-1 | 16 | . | CSAKRVFPDYTGELFF
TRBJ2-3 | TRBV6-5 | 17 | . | CASSYSGGGDSTDTQYF
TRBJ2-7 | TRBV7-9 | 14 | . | CASSSSSGVSEQYF
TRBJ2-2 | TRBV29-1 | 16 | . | CSVEMGDRGSAGELFF
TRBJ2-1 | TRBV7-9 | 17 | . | CASSTGLAGGPYNEQFF
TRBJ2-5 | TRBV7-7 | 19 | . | CASSLNEGWRREVQETQYF
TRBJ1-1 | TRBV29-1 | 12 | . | CSAGQPSSIAFF
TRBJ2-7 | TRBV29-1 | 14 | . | CSVESGQGLYEQYF
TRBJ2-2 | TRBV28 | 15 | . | CASRLAESNTGELFF
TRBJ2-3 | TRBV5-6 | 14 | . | CASSGGLAGDTQYF
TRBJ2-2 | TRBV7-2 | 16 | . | CASSLFGGGITGELFF
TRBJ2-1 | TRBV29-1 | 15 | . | CSVPWREGRYNEQFF
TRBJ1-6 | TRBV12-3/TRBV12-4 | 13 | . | CASSFQSNSPLHF
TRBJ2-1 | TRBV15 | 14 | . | CATSGGRGNNEQFF
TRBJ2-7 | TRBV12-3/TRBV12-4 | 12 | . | CASSWGRDEQYF
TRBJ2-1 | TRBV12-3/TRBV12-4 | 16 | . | CASSSHRDRGRQGQFF
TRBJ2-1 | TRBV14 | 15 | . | CASSQARRDHNEQFF
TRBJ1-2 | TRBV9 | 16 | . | CASSLTGGSLNYGYTF
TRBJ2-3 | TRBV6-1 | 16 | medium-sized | CASSNRAQGGTDTQYF
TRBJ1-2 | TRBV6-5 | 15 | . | CASSYWAGGDYGYTF
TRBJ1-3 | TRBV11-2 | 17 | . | CASKRTEGYLSGNTIYF
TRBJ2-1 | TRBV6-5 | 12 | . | CANGLAYNEQFF
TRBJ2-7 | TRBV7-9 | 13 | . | CASSLVLAAEQYF
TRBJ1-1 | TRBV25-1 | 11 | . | CASSTRIEAFF
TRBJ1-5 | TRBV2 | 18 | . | CASSAKGSGVAGNQPQHF
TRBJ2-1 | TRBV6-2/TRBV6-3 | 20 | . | CASSPTRGLAGGISYNEQFF
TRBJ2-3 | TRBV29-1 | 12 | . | CSVDDQADTQYF
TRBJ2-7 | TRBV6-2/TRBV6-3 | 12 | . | CASSFGGVEQYF